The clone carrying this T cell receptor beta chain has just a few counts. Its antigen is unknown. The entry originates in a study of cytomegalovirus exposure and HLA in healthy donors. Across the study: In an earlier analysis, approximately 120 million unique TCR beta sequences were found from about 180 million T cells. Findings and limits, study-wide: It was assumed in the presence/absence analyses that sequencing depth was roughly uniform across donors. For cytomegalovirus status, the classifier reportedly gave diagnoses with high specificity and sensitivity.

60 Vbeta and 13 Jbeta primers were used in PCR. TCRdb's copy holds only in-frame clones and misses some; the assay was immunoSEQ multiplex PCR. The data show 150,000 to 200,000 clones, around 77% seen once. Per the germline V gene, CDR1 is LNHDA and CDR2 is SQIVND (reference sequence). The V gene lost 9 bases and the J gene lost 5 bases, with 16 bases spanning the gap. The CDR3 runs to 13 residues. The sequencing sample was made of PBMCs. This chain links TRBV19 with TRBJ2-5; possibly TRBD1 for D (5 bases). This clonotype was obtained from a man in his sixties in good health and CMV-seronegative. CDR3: CASRVGVGETQYF. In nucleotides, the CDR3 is TGTGCCAGCCGAGTAGGGGTAGGGGAGACCCAGTACTTC. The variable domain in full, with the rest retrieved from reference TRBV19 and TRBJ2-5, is DGGITQSPKYLFRKEGQNVTLSCEQNLNHDAMYWYRQDPGQGLRLIYYSQIVNDFQKGDIAEGYSVSREKKESFPLTVTSAQKNPTAFYLCASRVGVGETQYFGPGTRLLVL.